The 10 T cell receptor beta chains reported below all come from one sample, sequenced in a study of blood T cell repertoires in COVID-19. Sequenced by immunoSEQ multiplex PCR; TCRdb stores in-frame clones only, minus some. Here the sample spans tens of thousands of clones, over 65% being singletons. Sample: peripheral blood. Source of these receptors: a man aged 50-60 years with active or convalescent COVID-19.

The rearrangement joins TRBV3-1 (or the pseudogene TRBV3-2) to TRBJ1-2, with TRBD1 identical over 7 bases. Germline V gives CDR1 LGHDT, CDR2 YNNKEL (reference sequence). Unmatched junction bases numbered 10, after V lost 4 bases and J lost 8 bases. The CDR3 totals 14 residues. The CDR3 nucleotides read TGTGCCAGCAGCCCACGACAGGGTGTCGAAGGCTACACCTTC. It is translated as CASSPRQGVEGYTF.

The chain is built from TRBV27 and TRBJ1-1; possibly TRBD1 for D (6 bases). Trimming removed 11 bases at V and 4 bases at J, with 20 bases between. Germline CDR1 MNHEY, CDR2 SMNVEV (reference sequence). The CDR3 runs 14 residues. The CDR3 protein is CASLVGGASTEAFF. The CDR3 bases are TGTGCCTCCCTCGTTGGGGGCGCCTCCACTGAAGCTTTCTTT.

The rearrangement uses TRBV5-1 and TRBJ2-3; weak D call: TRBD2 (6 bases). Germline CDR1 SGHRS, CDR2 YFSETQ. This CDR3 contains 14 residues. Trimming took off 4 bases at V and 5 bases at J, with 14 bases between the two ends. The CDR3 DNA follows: TGCGCCAGCAGCCACCCTAGCGATGGAGATACGCAGTATTTT. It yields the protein CASSHPSDGDTQYF.

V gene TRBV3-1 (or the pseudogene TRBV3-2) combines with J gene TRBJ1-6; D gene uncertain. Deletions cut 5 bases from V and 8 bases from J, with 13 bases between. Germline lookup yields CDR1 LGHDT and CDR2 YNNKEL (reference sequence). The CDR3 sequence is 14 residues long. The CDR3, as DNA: TGTGCCAGCAGCTCACTTACTGAGGATTCACCCCTCCACTTT. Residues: CASSSLTEDSPLHF.

CDR3 in amino acids: CASSLLTSGGRVTDTQYF. The CDR3 region has the DNA TGTGCCAGCAGTTTGTTGACTAGCGGGGGACGAGTGACAGATACGCAGTATTTT. This chain joins TRBV27 and TRBJ2-3; 12 bases map to TRBD2. The CDR3 length is 18 residues. With V trimmed by 3 bases and J by 3 bases, 10 bases remained unmatched. Germline assignment: CDR1 MNHEY and CDR2 SMNVEV (reference sequence).

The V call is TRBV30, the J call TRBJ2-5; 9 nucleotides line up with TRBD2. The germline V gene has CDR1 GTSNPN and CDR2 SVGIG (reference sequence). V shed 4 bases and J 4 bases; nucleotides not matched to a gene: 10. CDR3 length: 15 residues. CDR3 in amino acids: CAWNNAGGLRETQYF. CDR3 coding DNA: TGTGCCTGGAATAATGCGGGGGGGCTAAGAGAGACCCAGTACTTC. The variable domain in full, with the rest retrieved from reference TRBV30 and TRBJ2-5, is SQTIHQWPATLVQPVGSPLSLECTVEGTSNPNLYWYRQAAGRGLQLLFYSVGIGQISSEVPQNLSASRPQDRQFILSSKKLLLSDSGFYLCAWNNAGGLRETQYFGPGTRLLVL.

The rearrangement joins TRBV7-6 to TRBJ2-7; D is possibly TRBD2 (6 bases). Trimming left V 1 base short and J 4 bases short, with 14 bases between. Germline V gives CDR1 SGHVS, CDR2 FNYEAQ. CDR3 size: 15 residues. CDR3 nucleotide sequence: TGTGCCAGCAGCTTAGATGGGGGGTTGGGTTACGAGCAGTACTTC. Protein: CASSLDGGLGYEQYF.

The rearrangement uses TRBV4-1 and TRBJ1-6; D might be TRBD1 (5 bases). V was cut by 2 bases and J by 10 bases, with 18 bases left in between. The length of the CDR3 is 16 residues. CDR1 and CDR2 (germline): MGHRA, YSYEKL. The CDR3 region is CASSQPEAGSESPLHF. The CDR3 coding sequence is TGCGCCAGCAGCCAACCTGAAGCAGGGTCAGAGTCACCCCTCCACTTT.

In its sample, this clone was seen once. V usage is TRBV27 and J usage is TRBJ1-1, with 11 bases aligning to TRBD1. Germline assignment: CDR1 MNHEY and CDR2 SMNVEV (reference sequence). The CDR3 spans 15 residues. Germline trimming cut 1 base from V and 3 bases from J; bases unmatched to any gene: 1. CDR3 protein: CASSLWGQGDTEAFF. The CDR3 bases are TGTGCCAGCAGTTTATGGGGACAGGGGGACACTGAAGCTTTCTTT.

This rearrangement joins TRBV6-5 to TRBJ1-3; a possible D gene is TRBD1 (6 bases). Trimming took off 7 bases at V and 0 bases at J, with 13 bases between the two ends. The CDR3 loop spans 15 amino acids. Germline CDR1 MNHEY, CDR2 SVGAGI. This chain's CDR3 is CASNLGAFSGNTIYF. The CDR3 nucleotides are TGTGCCAGCAATCTGGGGGCCTTCTCTGGAAACACCATATATTTT.